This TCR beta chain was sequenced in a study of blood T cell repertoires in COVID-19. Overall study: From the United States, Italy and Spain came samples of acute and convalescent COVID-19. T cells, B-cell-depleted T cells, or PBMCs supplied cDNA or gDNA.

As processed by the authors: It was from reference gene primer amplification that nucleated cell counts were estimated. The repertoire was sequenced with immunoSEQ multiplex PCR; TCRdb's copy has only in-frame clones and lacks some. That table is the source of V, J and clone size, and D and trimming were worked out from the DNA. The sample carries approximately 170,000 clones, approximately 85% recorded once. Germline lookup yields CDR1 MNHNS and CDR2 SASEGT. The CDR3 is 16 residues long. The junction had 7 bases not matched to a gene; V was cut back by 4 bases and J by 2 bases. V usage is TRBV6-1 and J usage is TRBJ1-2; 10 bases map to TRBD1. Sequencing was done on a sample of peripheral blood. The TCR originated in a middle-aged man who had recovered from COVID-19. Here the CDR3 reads CASSGGTGDVNYGYTF. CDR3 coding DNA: TGTGCCAGCAGTGGGGGGACAGGGGATGTCAACTATGGCTACACCTTC.